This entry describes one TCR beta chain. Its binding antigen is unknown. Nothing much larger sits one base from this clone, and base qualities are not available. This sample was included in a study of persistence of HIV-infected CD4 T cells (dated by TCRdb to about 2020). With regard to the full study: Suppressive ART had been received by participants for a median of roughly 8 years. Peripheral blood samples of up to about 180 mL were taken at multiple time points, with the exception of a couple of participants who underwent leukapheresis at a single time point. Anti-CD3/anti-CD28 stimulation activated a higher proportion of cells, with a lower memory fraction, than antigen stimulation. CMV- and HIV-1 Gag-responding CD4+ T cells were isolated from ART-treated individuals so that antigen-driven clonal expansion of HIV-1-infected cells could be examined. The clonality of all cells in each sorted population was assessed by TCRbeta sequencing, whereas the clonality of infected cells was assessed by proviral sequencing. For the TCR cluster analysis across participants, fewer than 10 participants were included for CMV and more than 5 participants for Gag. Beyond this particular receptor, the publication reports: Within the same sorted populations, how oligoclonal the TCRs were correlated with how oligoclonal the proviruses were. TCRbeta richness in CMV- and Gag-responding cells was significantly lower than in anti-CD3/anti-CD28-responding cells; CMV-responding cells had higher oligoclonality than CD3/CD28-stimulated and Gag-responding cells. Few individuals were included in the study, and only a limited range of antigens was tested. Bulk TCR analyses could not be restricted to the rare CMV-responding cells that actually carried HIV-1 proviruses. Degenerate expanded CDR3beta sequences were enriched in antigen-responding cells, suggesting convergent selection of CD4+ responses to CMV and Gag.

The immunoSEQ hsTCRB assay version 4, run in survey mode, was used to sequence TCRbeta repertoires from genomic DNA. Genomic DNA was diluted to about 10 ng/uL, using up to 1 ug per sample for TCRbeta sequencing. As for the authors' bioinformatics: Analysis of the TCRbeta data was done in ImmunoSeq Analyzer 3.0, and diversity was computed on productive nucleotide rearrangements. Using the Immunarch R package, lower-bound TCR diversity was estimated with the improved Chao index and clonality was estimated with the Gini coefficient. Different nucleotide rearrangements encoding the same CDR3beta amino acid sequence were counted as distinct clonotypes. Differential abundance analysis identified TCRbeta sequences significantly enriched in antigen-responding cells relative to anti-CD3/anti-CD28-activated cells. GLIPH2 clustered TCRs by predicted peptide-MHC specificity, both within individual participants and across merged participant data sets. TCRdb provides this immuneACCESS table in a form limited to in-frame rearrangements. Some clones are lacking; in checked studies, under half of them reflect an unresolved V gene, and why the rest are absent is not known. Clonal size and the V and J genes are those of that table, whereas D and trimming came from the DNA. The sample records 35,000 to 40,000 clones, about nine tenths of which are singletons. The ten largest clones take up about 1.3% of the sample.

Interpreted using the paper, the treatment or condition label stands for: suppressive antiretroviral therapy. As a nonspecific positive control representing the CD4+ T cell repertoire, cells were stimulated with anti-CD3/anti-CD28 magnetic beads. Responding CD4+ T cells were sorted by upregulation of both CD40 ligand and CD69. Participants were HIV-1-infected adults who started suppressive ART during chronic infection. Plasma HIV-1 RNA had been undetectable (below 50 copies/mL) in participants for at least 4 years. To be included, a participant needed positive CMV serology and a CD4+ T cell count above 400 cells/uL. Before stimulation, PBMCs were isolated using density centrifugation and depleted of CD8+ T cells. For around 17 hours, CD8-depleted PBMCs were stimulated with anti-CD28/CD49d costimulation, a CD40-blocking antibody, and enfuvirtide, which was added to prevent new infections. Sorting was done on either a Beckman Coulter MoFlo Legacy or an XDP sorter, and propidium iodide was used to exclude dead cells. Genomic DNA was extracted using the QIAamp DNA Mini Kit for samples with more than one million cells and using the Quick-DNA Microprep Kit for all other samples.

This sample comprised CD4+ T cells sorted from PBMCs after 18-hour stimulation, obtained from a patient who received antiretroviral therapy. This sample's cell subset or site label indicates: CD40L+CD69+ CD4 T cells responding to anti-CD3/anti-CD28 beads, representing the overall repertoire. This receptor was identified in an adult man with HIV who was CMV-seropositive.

The CDR3 protein: CSASLATGEALEQYF. The sequence in DNA is TGCAGTGCTAGTCTCGCGACAGGGGAGGCTTTGGAGCAGTACTTC. The rearranged segments are TRBV20-1 and TRBJ2-7; the junction holds 8 bases that match TRBD1. CDR1 DFQATT and CDR2 SNEGSKA were looked up in the germline V gene (reference sequence). From V the trimming removes 3 bases and from J it removes 7 bases, while the gene matches leave 14 bases of the junction unaccounted for. Measured from the cysteine to the phenylalanine, the CDR3 is 15 residues long. The sequence is cut down to CDR3 DNA, 45 bases in frame from base 1.